The source of this T cell receptor beta chain is a study of T cell responses to AZD1222 COVID-19 vaccine. Broader study findings: Clonal diversity was possibly underestimated; the donors were predominantly white British and more often female.

Losses at the gene ends were 0 bases for V and 2 bases for J; bases not matched to a gene: 6. Germline V gene data show CDR1 as PRHDT and CDR2 as FYEKMQ (reference sequence). CDR3 length equals 18 residues. This clone was detected only once. As yet, its antigen is unknown. TCRdb's copy holds only in-frame clones and misses some; the assay was immunoSEQ multiplex PCR. This sample has roughly 81,000 clones; about 87% occur once, and the top ten carry about 16%. The clonotype was recovered from an adult in good health. The chain employs TRBV13 and TRBJ2-1, with 11 bases aligning to TRBD2. Sample: peripheral blood, taken on day 0 of AZD1222 vaccination. CDR3 protein: CASSLGASGLAAYNEQFF. CDR3 DNA sequence: TGTGCCAGCAGCTTAGGGGCGTCGGGACTAGCGGCCTACAATGAGCAGTTCTTC.